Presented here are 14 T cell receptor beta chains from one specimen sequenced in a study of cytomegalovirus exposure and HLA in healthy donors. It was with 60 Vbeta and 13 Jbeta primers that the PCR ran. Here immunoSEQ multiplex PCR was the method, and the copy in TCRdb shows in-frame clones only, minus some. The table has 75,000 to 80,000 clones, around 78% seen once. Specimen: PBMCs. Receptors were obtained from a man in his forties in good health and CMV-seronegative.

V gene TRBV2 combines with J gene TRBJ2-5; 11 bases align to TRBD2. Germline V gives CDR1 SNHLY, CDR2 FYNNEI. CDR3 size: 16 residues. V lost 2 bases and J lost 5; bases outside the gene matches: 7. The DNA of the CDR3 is TGTGCCAGCAGTGAACAACTAGCGGGAGTGTCGGAGACCCAGTACTTC. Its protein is CASSEQLAGVSETQYF.

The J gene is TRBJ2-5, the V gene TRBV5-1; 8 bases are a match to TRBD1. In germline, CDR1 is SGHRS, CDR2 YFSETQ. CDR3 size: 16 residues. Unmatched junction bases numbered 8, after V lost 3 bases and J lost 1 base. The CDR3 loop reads CASSSVDRGGQETQYF. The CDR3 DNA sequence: TGCGCCAGCAGCTCGGTCGACAGGGGAGGCCAAGAGACCCAGTACTTC.

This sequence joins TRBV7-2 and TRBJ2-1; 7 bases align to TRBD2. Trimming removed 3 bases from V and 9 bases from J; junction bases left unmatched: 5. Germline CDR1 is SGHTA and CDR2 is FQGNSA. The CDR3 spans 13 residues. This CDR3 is CASSFGWGGEQFF. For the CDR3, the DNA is TGTGCCAGCAGCTTCGGCTGGGGGGGTGAGCAGTTCTTC.

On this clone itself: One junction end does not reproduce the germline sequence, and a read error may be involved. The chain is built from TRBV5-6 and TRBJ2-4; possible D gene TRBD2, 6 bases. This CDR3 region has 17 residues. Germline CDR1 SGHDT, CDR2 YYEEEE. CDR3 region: CASSFLGGIVAKNSQYF. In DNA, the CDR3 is TGTGCCAGCAGTTTCTTGGGGGGAATAGTAGCCAAAAACAGTCAGTACTTC.

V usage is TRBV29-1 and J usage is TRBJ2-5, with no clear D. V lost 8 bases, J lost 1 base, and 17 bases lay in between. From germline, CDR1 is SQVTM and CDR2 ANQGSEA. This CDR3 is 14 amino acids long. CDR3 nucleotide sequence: TGCAGCTCTCTTTCCTTAGCCTCCCAAGAGACCCAGTACTTC. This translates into CSSLSLASQETQYF.

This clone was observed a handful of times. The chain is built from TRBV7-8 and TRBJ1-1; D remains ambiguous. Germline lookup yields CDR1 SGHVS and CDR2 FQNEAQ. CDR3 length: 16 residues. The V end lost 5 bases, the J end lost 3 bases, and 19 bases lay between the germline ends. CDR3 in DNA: TGTGCCAGCAGCCTCTTGGGTTACAGTATGGACACTGAAGCTTTCTTT. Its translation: CASSLLGYSMDTEAFF.

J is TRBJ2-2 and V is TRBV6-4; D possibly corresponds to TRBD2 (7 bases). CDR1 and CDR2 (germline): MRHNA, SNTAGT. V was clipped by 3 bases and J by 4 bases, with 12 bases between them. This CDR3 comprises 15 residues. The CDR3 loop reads CASSDSAGATGELFF. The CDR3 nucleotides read TGTGCCAGCAGTGATTCTGCGGGGGCCACCGGGGAGCTGTTTTTT.

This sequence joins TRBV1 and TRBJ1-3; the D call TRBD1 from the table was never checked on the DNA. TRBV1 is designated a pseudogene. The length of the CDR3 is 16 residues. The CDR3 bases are TGCACCAGCAGCCAAGACAACAGGGACTCTGGAAACACCATATATTTT. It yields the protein CTSSQDNRDSGNTIYF.

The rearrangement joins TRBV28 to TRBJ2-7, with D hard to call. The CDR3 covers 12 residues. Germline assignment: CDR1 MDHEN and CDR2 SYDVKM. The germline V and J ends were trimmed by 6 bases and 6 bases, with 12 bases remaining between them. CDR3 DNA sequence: TGTGCCAGCAGCCTTCCGCGGTCCGAGCAGTACTTC. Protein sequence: CASSLPRSEQYF.

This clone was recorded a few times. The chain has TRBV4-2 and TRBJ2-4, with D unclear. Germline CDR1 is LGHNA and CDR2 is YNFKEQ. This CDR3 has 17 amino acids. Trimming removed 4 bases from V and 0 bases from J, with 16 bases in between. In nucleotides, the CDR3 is TGTGCCAGCAGCCGAGTCTCCGATGGTCTAGCCAAAAACATTCAGTACTTC. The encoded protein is CASSRVSDGLAKNIQYF.

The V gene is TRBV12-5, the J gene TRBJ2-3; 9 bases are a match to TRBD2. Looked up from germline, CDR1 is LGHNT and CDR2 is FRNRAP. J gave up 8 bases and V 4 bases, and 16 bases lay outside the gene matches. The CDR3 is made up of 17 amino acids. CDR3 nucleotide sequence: TGTGCTAGTGGTTCCGCCGGGACTAGCAGTCCCATCGGTACGCAGTATTTT. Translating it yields CASGSAGTSSPIGTQYF.

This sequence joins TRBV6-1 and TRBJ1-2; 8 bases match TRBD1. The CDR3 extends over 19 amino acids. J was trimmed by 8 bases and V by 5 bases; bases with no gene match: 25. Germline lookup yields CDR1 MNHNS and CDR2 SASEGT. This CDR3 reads CASSQDRDRRSGSLRGYTF. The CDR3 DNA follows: TGTGCCAGCAGTCAAGACCGGGACAGGCGATCGGGGAGCCTAAGAGGCTACACCTTC.

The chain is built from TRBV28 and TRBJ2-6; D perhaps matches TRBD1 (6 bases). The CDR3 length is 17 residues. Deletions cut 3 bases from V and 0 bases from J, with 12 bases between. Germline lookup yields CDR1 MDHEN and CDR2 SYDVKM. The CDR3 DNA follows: TGTGCCAGCAGTTTGGTTCAGGGGAGCTCTGGGGCCAACGTCCTGACTTTC. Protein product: CASSLVQGSSGANVLTF. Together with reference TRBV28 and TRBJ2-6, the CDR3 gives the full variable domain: DVKVTQSSRYLVKRTGEKVFLECVQDMDHENMFWYRQDPGLGLRLIYFSYDVKMKEKGDIPEGYSVSREKKERFSLILESASTNQTSMYLCASSLVQGSSGANVLTFGAGSRLTVL.

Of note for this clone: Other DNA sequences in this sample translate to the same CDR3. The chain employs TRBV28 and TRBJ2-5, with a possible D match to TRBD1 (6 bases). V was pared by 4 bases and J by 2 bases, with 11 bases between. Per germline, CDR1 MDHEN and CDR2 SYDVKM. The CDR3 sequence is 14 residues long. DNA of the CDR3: TGTGCCAGCAGTTCCCCTGACAGGCAAGAGACCCAGTACTTC. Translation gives CASSSPDRQETQYF.